Sequencing of this TCR beta chain was carried out in a study of OX40 agonist ivuxolimab in advanced cancers. Whole-study context: An agonistic anti-OX40 (CD134) antibody, ivuxolimab, was used to treat the patients.

TCRdb keeps only in-frame clones here, not all; method: immunoSEQ multiplex PCR. The sample contains under 40,000 clones, around 90% of which appear only once. Trimming cost V 6 bases and J 4 bases, with 6 bases left between them. There are 11 residues in the CDR3. Germline CDR1 reads ENHRY; CDR2 reads SYGVKD. V gene TRBV10-3 combines with J gene TRBJ2-5; possible D gene TRBD1, 6 bases. This TCR was sampled from an adult with an advanced solid tumor such as melanoma, head and neck, liver or kidney cancer. The sequencing used CD4+ or CD8+ T cells sorted from blood, collected in a trial of the OX40 agonist ivuxolimab. CDR3 residues: CAIRGGETQYF. Written as DNA, the CDR3 is TGTGCCATCAGAGGGGGAGAGACCCAGTACTTC.